Below are 11 T cell receptor beta chains sequenced from a single sample in a study of T cells in women clearing cervical HPV infection (dated by TCRdb to about 2018). The receptor library was made with the immunoSEQ multiplex PCR assay. Here the immuneACCESS table is served through TCRdb, limited to in-frame sequences with V and J called. Missing clones are a known gap in these copies; in checked studies unresolved V genes cover under half, and the rest lacks a known reason. The sample has tens of thousands of clones on record. Roughly 1.2% of the sample rests with the top ten. Sequencing used blood buffy coat. The receptors derive from a woman aged 18 to 75 with a cervical HPV16 infection that either progressed to CIN3+ or cleared (not recorded which).

Note on this clone: Read sequence stops 3 residues before the CDR3 end, and the germline J gene provides the missing end. This chain connects TRBV10-2 to TRBJ2-1, with TRBD2 matching over 10 bases. V lost 7 bases, J lost 5 bases, and 8 bases stayed unmatched. Per the germline V gene, CDR1 is WSHSY and CDR2 is SAAADI. The CDR3 covers 15 residues. The CDR3 bases that were read are TGCGCCAGCAATCACAGGACTAGCGGAAACAATGAG. Its translation: CASNHRTSGNNE. The full CDR3 protein is CASNHRTSGNNEQFF.

Notes on this clone: With the read ending 3 residues before the CDR3 end, the germline J gene is used to fill in that end. The chain combines TRBV20-1 with TRBJ2-1; TRBD2 matches at 16 bases. The junction had 4 bases not matched to a gene; V was cut back by 2 bases and J by 9 bases. The V gene's germline CDR1 is DFQATT and CDR2 SNEGSKA (reference sequence). The CDR3 consists of 15 residues. Partial CDR3 DNA: TGCAGTGCTAGAATGGGACTAGCGGGAGGGAGTGAG. Protein: CSARMGLAGGSE. The whole CDR3 protein is CSARMGLAGGSEQFF.

With respect to this clone: The read ends 3 residues shy of where the CDR3 ends; the end is completed using the germline J gene. The V and J genes are TRBV2 and TRBJ2-2; TRBD1 matches 8 bases. Looked up from germline, CDR1 is SNHLY and CDR2 is FYNNEI. This CDR3 spans 14 amino acids. J gave up 6 bases and V 7 bases, and 7 bases lay outside the gene matches. The CDR3 spells CASKTGEGSGELFF. The sequenced part of the CDR3 DNA is TGTGCCAGCAAGACAGGGGAAGGGTCCGGGGAG. Full variable domain (rest looked up from reference TRBV2 and TRBJ2-2): EPEVTQTPSHQVTQMGQEVILRCVPISNHLYFYWYRQILGQKVEFLVSFYNNEISEKSEIFDDQFSVERPDGSNFTLKIRSTKLEDSAMYFCASKTGEGSGELFFGEGSRLTVL.

The CDR3 spells CASSQDQAGAQQETQYF. The CDR3 DNA, read in part, is TGCGCCAGCAGCCAAGACCAAGCGGGAGCCCAGCAAGAGACG. This chain connects TRBV4-1 to TRBJ2-3; 8 bases are shared with TRBD2. Read coverage stops 3 residues before the CDR3 terminus; the germline J gene supplies the remainder. The length of the CDR3 is 17 residues. Germline CDR1 and CDR2: MGHRA and YSYEKL.

A word on this clone: The read finishes 3 residues shy of the CDR3 end, and the germline J gene is used to complete it. The chain has TRBV20-1 and TRBJ1-4, with D tentatively TRBD1 (5 bases). The CDR3 sequence is 14 residues long. CDR1 is DFQATT, CDR2 SNEGSKA, per germline (reference sequence). The V gene lost 6 bases and the J gene lost 8 bases, with 19 bases spanning the gap. CDR3: CSAKTPFGGEKLFF. The sequenced part of the CDR3 DNA is TGCAGTGCAAAAACCCCCTTCGGGGGGGAAAAA.

With regard to this clone: From the germline J gene comes the end of the CDR3, since the read stops 3 residues before it. V usage is TRBV11-1 and J usage is TRBJ1-1; D ambiguous. CDR3 length equals 14 residues. Looked up from germline, CDR1 is SGHAT and CDR2 is FQDESV (reference sequence). Trimming cost V 4 bases and J 3 bases, with 12 bases left between them. The CDR3 sequence is CASSSPDGDTEAFF. Partial CDR3 DNA: TGTGCCAGCAGCTCCCCCGACGGGGACACTGAA.

This CDR3 is CASSKSSRNNQPQHF. CDR3 DNA, as far as it was read: TGTGCCAGTAGTAAATCCTCCAGGAACAATCAGCCC. The J gene is TRBJ1-5, the V gene TRBV19, with D unresolved. The CDR3 end falls 3 residues outside the read, so it is completed with the germline J gene. Germline V lookup: CDR1 LNHDA, CDR2 SQIVND (reference sequence). CDR3 length equals 15 residues. V lost 4 bases and J lost 3, with 13 bases in between.

As regards this clone: The CDR3 goes on 3 residues after the read ends, and that part is filled in from the germline J gene. The chain employs TRBV6-2 or TRBV6-3 and TRBJ2-3; D remains unclear. Per germline, CDR1 MNHEY and CDR2 SVGEGT. CDR3 size: 13 residues. Incomplete CDR3 DNA: TGTGCCAGCAGGTGGCAGGTCCAAGAGACG. It is translated as CASRWQVQET. The whole CDR3 reads CASRWQVQETQYF.

Note on this clone: The CDR3 goes on 3 residues after the read ends, and that part is filled in from the germline J gene. The chain has TRBV5-6 and TRBJ2-3; maybe TRBD2 (6 bases). Germline V gene data show CDR1 as SGHDT and CDR2 as YYEEEE. The CDR3 length is 14 residues. The V gene lost 4 bases and the J gene lost 2 bases, with 11 bases spanning the gap. The CDR3 spells CASSPGGNTDTQYF. The sequenced part of the CDR3 DNA is TGTGCCAGCAGCCCTGGGGGGAACACAGATACG.

Points on this clone: The read ends 3 residues early relative to the CDR3; the germline J gene fills the gap. The chain joins TRBV16 to TRBJ2-5, with D perhaps TRBD1 or TRBD2 (7 bases each). The CDR3 has 15 residues. V was clipped by 9 bases and J by 5 bases, with 22 bases between them. CDR1 is KGHSY and CDR2 is FQNENV in the germline V gene. The sequenced part of the CDR3 DNA is TGTGCCAGTTCCCCAGGGGAGGGGGCGGGCGAGACC. Translated: CASSPGEGAGET. The full CDR3 protein reads CASSPGEGAGETQYF.

About this clone itself: Read sequence stops 3 residues before the CDR3 end, and the germline J gene provides the missing end. This chain connects TRBV20-1 to TRBJ2-5, with no clear D. V shed 3 bases and J shed 3 bases, with 11 bases lying between them. The germline V gene encodes CDR1 DFQATT and CDR2 SNEGSKA (reference sequence). The CDR3 extends over 13 amino acids. Incomplete CDR3 DNA: TGCAGTGCTAGCCCCCCCGGTAAAGAGACC. Translated, it gives CSASPPGKET. The full-length CDR3 reads as CSASPPGKETQYF.